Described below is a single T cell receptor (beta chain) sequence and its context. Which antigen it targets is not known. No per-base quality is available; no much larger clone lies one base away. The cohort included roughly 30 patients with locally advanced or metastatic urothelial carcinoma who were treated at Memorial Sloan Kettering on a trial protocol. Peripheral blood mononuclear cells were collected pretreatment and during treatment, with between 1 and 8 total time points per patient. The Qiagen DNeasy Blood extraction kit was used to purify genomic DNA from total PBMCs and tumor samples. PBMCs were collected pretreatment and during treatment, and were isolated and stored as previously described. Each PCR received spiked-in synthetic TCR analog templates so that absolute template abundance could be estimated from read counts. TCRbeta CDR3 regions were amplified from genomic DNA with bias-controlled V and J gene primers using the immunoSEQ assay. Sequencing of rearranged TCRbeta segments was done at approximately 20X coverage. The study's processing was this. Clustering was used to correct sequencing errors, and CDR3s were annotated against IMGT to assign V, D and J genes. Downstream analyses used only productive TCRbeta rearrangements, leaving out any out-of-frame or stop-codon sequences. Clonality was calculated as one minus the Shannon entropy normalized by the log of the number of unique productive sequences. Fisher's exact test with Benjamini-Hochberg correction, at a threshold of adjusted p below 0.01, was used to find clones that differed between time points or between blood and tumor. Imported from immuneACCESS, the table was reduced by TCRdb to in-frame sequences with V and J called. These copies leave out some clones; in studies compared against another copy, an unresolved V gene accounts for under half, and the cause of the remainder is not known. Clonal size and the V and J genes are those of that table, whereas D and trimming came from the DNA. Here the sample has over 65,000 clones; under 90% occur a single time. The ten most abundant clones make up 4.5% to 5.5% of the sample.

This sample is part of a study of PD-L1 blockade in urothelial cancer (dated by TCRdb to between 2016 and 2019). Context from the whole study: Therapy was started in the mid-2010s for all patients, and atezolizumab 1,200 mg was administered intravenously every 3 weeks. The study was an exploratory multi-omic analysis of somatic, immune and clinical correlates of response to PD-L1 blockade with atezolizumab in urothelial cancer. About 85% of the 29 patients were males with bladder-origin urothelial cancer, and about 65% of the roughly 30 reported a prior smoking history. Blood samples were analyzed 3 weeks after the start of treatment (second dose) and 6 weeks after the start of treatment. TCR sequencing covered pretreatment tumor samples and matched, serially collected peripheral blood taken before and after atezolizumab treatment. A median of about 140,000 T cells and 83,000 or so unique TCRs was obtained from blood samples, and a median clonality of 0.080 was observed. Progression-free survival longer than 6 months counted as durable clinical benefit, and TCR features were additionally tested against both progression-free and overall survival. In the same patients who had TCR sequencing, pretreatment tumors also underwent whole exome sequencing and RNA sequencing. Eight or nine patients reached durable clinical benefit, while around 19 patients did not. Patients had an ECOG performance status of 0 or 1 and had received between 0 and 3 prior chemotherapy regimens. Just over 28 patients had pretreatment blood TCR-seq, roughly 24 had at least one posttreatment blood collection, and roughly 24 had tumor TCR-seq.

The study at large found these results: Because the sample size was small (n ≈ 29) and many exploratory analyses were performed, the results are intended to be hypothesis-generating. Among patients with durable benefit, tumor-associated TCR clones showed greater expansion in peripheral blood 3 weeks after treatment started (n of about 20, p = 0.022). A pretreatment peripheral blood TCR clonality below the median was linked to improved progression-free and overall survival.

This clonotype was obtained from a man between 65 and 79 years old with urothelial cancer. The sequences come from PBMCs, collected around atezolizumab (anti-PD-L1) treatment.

The encoded CDR3 is CASSPRTSGRDTQYF. The base sequence is TGTGCCAGCAGTCCACGGACTAGCGGGAGGGATACGCAGTATTTT. This chain joins TRBV28 to TRBJ2-3; 14 of the junction bases match TRBD2. The germline V gene provides CDR1 MDHEN and CDR2 SYDVKM. Germline trimming amounts to 5 bases on V and 6 bases on J, with 4 as the count of junction bases outside the gene matches. Including cysteine and phenylalanine, the CDR3 has 15 amino acids. The DNA shown is the 45-base CDR3, in frame from base 1.